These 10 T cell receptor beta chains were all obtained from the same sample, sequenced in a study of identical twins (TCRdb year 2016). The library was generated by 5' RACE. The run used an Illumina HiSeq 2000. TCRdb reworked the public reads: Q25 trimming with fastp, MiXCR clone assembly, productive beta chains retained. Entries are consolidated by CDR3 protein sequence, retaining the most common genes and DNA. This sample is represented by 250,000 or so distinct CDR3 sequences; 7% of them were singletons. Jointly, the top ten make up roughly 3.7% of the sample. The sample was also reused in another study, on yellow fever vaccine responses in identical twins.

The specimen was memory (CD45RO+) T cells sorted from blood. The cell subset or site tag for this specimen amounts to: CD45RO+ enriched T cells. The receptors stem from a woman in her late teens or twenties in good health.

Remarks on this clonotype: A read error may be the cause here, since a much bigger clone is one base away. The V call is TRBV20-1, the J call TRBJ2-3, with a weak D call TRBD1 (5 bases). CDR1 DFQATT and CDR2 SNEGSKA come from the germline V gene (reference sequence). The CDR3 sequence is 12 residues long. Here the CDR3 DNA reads TGCAGTGCTAGAAGGTTCACAGGTACGCAGTATTTT. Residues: CSARRFTGTQYF.

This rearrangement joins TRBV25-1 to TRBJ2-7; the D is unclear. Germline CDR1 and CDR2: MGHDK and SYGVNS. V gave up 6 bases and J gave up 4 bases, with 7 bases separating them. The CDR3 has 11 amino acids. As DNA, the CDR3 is TGTGCCAGCAGAAATAGTTACGAGCAGTACTTC. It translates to CASRNSYEQYF.

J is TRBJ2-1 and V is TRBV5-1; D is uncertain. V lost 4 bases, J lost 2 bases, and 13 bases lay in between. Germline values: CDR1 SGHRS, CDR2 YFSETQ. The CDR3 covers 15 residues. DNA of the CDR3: TGCGCCAGCAGCCCCGGTACCACCCCCTACAATGAGCAGTTCTTC. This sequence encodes CASSPGTTPYNEQFF.

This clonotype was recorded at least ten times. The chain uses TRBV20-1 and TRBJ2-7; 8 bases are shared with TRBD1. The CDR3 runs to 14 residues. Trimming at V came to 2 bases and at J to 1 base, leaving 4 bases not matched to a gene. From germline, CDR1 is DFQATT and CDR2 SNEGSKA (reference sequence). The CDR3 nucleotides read TGCAGTGCTAGAAGGACAGGGAGGTCCTACGAGCAGTACGTC. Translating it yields CSARRTGRSYEQYV.

The CDR3 reads CASSISTEQFF. In nucleotides, the CDR3 is TGCGCCAGCAGCATTAGCACTGAGCAGTTCTTC. The chain carries TRBV5-1 and TRBJ2-1; D is unresolved. V lost 4 bases and J 9 bases, leaving 8 bases between the germline ends. Looked up from germline, CDR1 is SGHRS and CDR2 is YFSETQ. This CDR3 is built from 11 residues.

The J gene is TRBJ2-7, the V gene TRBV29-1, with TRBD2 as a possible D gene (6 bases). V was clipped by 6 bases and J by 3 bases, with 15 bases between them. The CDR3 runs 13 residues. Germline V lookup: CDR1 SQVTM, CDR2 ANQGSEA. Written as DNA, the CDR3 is TGCAGCGTACATGGAGGGGCAGACTACGAGCAGTACTTC. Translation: CSVHGGADYEQYF.

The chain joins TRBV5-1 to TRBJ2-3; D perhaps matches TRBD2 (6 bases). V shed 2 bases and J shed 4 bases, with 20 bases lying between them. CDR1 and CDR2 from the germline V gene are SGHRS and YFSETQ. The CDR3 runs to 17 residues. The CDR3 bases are TGCGCCAGCAGCTTTTATGGTGGCGGGAAGGTCTCAGATACGCAGTATTTT. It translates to CASSFYGGGKVSDTQYF.

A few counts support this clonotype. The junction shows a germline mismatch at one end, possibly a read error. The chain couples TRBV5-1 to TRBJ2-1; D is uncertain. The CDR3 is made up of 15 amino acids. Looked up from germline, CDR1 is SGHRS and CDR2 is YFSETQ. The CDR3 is CASSSDHRSHNEQFF. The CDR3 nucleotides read TGCGCCAGCAGCTCGGACCACCGCTCCCACAATGAGCAGTTCTTC.

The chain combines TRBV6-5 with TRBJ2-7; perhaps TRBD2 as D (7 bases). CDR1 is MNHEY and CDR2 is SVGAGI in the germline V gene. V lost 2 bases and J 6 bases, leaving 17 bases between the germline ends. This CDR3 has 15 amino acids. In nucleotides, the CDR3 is TGTGCCAGCAGTTACAGCGCGGGGGCCCGGGGCGAGCAGTACGTC. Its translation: CASSYSAGARGEQYV.

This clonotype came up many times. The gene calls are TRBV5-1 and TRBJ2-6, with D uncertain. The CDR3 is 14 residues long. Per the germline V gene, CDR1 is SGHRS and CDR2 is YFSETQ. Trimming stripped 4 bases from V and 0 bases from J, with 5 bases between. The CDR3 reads CASSVISGANVLTF. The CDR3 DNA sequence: TGCGCCAGCAGCGTGATCTCTGGGGCCAACGTCCTGACTTTC. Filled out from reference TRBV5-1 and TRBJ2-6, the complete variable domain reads KAGVTQTPRYLIKTRGQQVTLSCSPISGHRSVSWYQQTPGQGLQFLFEYFSETQRNKGNFPGRFSGRQFSNSRSEMNVSTLELGDSALYLCASSVISGANVLTFGAGSRLTVL.